This T cell receptor beta chain was identified during a study of blood T cell repertoires in COVID-19. Study context: The United States, Italy and Spain provided the acute and convalescent COVID-19 samples.

Assay: immunoSEQ multiplex PCR; the TCRdb copy retains only in-frame clones and omits some. The sample carries around 33,000 clones, roughly 75% recorded once. The germline V gene encodes CDR1 KGHDR and CDR2 SFDVKD. V gave up 4 bases and J gave up 2 bases; unmatched junction bases: 2. This CDR3 comprises 14 residues. The clonotype originates from a man aged 80 or over with active or convalescent COVID-19. This chain connects TRBV24-1 to TRBJ1-2; 8 bases are shared with TRBD1. The sequencing sample was made of peripheral blood. CDR3 residues: CATSERDRNYGYTF. The CDR3 DNA reads as TGTGCCACCAGTGAACGGGACAGGAACTATGGCTACACCTTC.